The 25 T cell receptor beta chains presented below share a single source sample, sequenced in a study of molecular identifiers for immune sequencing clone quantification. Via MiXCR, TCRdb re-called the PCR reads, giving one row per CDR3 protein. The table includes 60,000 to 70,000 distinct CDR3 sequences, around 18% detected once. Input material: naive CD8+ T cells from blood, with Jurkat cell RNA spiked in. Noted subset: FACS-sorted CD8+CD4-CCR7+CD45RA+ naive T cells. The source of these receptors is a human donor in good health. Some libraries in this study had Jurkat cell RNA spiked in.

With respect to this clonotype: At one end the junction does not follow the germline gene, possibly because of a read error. The CDR3 nucleotides read TGTGCCATCAGTGAAGCGGAAAGCTCCTACGATGAGCAGTTCTTC. It specifies CAISEAESSYDEQFF. This chain uses TRBV10-3 with TRBJ2-1; tentatively, D is TRBD2 (5 bases). The CDR3 runs to 15 residues. The V gene's germline CDR1 is ENHRY and CDR2 SYGVKD.

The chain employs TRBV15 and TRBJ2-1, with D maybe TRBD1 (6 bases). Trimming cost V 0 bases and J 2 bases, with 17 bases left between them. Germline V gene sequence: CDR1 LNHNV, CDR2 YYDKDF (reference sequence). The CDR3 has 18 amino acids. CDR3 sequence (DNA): TGTGCCACCAGCAGAGATGACTTTAGCCAGGGGACCTACAATGAGCAGTTCTTC. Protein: CATSRDDFSQGTYNEQFF.

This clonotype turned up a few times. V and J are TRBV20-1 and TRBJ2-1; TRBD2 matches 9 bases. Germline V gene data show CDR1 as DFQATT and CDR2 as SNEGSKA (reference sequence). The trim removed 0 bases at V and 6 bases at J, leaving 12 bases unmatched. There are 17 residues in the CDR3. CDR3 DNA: TGCAGTGCTAGAGATTACGTAGCGGGAGCGCGGGGCAATGAGCAGTTCTTC. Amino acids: CSARDYVAGARGNEQFF.

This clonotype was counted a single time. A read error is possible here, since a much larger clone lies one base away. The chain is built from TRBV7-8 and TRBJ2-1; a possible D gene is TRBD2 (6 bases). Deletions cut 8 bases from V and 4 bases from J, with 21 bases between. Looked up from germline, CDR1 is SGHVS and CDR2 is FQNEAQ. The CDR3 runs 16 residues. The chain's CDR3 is CASGNYGAGSYNEQFF. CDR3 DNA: TGTGCCAGCGGAAATTATGGGGCGGGAAGTTACAATGAGCAGTTCTTC.

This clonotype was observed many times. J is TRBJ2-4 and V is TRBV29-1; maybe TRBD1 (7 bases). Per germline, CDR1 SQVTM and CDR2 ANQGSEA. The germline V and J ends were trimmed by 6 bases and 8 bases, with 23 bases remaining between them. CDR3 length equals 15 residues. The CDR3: CSVDNLTGRKDIQYF. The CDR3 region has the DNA TGCAGCGTGGACAACCTGACAGGGAGGAAAGACATTCAGTACTTC.

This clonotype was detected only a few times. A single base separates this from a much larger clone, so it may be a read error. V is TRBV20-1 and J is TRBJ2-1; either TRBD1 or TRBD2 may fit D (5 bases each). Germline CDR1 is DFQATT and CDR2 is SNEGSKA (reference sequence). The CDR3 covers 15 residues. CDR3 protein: CSAPLLGDRYNGQFF. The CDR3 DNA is TGCAGTGCTCCACTACTAGGGGATCGGTACAATGGGCAGTTCTTC.

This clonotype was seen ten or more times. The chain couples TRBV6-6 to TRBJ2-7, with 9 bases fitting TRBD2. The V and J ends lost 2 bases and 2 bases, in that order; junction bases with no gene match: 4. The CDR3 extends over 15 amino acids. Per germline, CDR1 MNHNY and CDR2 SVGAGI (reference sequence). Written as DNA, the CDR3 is TGTGCCAGCAGTTACGGGGCGGGAGGGGCCTACGAGCAGTACTTC. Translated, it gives CASSYGAGGAYEQYF.

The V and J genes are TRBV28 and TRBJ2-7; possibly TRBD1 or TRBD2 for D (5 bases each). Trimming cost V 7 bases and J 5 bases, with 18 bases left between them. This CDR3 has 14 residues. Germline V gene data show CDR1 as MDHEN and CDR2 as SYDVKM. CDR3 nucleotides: TGTGCCAGCATCTCCTCGAGGGGCTATGACGAGCAGTACTTC. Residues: CASISSRGYDEQYF.

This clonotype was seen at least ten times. The CDR3 loop is CASSPRHRAPSGSYEQYF. CDR3 DNA: TGTGCCAGCAGCCCCCGTCACCGGGCCCCAAGCGGGTCCTACGAGCAGTACTTC. The genes are TRBV14 and TRBJ2-7, with D tentatively TRBD2 (6 bases). This CDR3 is built from 18 residues. With 4 bases removed from V and 1 base from J, the gap between germline ends came to 23 bases. CDR1 is SGHDN and CDR2 is FVKESK in the germline V gene.

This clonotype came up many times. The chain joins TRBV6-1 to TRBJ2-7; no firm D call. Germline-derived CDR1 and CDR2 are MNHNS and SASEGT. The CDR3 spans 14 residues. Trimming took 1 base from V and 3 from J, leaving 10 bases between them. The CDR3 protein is CASSEEWGIYEQYF. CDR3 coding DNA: TGTGCCAGCAGTGAAGAGTGGGGAATCTACGAGCAGTACTTC.

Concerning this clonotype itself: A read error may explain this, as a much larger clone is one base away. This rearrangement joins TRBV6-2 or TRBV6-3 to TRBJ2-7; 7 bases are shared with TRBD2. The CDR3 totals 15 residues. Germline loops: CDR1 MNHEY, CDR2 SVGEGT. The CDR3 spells CASSLETSRVYEQCF. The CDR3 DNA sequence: TGTGCCAGCAGTCTCGAGACTAGCAGAGTTTACGAGCAGTGCTTC.

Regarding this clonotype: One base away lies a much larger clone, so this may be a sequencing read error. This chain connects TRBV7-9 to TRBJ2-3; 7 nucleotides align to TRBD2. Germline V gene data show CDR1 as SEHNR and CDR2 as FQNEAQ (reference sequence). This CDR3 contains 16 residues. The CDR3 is CASSFLTSSSTYTQYF. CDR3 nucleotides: TGTGCCAGCAGCTTCCTGACTAGCAGCAGCACATATACGCAGTATTTT. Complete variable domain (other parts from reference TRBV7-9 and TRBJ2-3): DTGVSQNPRHKITKRGQNVTFRCDPISEHNRLYWYRQTLGQGPEFLTYFQNEAQLEKSRLLSDRFSAERPKGSFSTLEIQRTEQGDSAMYLCASSFLTSSSTYTQYFGPGTRLTVL.

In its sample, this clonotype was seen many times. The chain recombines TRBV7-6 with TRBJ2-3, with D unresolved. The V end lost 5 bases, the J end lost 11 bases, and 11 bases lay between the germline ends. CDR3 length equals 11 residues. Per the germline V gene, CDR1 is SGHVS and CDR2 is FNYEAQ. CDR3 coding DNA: TGTGCCAGCAGCCAAGTGGGGATGCAGTATTTT. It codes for CASSQVGMQYF.

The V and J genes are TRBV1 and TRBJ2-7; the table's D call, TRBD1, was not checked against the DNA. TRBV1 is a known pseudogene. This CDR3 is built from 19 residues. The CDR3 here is CTSSQEGEGAALERYEQYF. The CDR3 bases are TGCACCAGCAGCCAAGAGGGAGAGGGAGCAGCCCTGGAGAGATACGAGCAGTACTTC.

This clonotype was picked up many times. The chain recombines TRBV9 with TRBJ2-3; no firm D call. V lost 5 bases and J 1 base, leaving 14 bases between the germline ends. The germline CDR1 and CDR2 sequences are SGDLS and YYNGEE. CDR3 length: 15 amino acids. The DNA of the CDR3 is TGTGCCAGCAGTTATGGTTCGGGCCGCACAGATACGCAGTATTTT. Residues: CASSYGSGRTDTQYF.

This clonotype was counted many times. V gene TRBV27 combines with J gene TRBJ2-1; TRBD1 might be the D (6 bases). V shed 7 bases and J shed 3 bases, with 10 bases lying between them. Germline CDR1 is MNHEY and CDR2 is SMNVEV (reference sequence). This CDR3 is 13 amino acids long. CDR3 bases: TGTGCCAGCACTCCCAGGGGCTACAATGAGCAGTTCTTC. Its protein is CASTPRGYNEQFF.

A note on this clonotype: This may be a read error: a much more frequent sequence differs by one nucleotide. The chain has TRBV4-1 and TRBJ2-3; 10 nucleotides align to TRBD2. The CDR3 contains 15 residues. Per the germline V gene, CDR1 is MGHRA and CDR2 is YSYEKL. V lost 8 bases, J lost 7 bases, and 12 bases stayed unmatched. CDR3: CASCGLAGVGNTQYF. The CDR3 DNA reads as TGCGCCAGCTGCGGTCTAGCGGGAGTGGGGAATACGCAGTATTTT.

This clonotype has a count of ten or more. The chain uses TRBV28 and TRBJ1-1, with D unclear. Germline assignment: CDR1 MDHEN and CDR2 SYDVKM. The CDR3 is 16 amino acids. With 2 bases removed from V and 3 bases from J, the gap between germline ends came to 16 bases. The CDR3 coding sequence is TGTGCCAGCAGTTTAAGCGTCAGACCCTTGGACACTGAAGCTTTCTTT. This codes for CASSLSVRPLDTEAFF.

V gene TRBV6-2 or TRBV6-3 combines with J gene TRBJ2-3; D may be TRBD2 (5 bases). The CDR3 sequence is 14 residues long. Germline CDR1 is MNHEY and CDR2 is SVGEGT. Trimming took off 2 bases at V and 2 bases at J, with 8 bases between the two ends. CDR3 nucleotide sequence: TGTGCCAGCAGTTACGTAGCGCCCACAGATACGCAGTATTTT. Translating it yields CASSYVAPTDTQYF.

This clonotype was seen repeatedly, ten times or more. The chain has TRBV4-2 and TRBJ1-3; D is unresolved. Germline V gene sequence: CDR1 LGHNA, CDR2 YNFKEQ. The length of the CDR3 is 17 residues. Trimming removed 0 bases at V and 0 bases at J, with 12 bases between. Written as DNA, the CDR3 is TGTGCCAGCAGCCAAGAGTCGGGCCGCATCTCTGGAAACACCATATATTTT. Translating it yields CASSQESGRISGNTIYF.

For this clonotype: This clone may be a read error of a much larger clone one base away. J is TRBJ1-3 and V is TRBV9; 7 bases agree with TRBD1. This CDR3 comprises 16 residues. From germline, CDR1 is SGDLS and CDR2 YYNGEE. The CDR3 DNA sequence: TGTGCCAGCGGCGTAGAGATGGGGACAGCAGGAAACACCATATATTTT. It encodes CASGVEMGTAGNTIYF.

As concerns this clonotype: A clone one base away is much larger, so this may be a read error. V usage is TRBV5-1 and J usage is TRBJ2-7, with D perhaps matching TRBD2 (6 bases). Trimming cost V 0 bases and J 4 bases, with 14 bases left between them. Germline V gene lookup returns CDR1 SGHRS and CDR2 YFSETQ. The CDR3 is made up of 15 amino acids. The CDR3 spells CASSLVQGGGYEQYF. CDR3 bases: TGCGCCAGCAGCTTGGTGCAGGGCGGAGGGTACGAGCAGTACTTC.

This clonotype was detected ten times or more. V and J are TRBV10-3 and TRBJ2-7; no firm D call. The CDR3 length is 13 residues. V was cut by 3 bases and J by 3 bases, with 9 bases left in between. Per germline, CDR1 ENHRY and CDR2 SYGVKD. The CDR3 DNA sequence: TGTGCCATCAGTGATCCGGGCCTCTACGAGCAGTACTTC. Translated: CAISDPGLYEQYF.

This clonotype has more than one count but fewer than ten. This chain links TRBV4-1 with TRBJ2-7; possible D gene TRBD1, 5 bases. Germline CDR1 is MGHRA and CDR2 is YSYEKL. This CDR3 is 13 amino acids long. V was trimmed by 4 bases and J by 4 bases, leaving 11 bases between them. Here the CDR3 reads CASSPQDGYEQYF. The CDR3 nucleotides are TGCGCCAGCAGCCCACAGGACGGTTACGAGCAGTACTTC.

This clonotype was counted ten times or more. The CDR3 coding sequence is TGTGCCAGCAGCTTAGGTGGCAGGAACACCGGGGAGCTGTTTTTT. Protein: CASSLGGRNTGELFF. The V gene is TRBV13, the J gene TRBJ2-2; no clear D gene. The CDR3 is 15 residues long. Germline CDR1 reads PRHDT; CDR2 reads FYEKMQ (reference sequence). Trimming removed 0 bases at V and 1 base at J, with 6 bases between.